Below, 26 T cell receptor beta chains from the same sample are listed, as sequenced in a study of shared clonotypes between healthy human individuals. Here immunoSEQ multiplex PCR was the method, and the copy in TCRdb shows in-frame clones only, minus some. In the table there are approximately 2,300,000 clones, around 92% of which are singletons. The specimen sequenced was naive CD4+ T cells from PBMCs. Subset defined: CD45RA+ positively selected. The receptors here all came from a man younger than 35 in good health. Some clones in this sample may be carry-over from other donors' samples.

This chain uses TRBV7-9 with TRBJ2-7; 8 positions agree with TRBD1. Germline V CDR1 and CDR2: SEHNR, FQNEAQ (reference sequence). The CDR3 is 14 residues long. After removal of 2 bases from V and 6 bases from J, the junction contained 6 bases not matched to a gene. The CDR3: CASSLNLGQGEQYF. CDR3 sequence (DNA): TGTGCCAGCAGCTTAAACTTAGGACAGGGCGAGCAGTACTTC.

V is TRBV30 and J is TRBJ2-7; 7 nucleotides agree with TRBD2. V dropped 5 bases and J dropped 0; count of bases not matched to a gene: 16. Germline-derived CDR1 and CDR2 are GTSNPN and SVGIG (reference sequence). The CDR3 covers 17 residues. CDR3 protein: CAWCPRLAAVSSYEQYF. The CDR3, as DNA: TGTGCCTGGTGCCCCCGCCTAGCGGCGGTAAGCTCCTACGAGCAGTACTTC.

This chain uses TRBV6-5 with TRBJ2-7, with 7 bases matching TRBD2. The V and J ends lost 8 bases and 0 bases, in that order; junction bases with no gene match: 10. The CDR3 spans 15 residues. Germline assignment: CDR1 MNHEY and CDR2 SVGAGI. CDR3 loop: CASWLAGTSSYEQYF. The CDR3 DNA follows: TGTGCCAGCTGGTTAGCGGGTACGAGCTCCTACGAGCAGTACTTC.

In its sample, this clone was seen a few times. The chain links TRBV6-5 to TRBJ1-3; D is undetermined. CDR1 is MNHEY, CDR2 SVGAGI, per germline. V was pared by 6 bases and J by 4 bases, with 10 bases between. The length of the CDR3 is 13 residues. The CDR3 here is CASRSLQGNTIYF. In nucleotides, the CDR3 is TGTGCCAGCAGATCATTACAGGGAAACACCATATATTTT.

The genes are TRBV28 and TRBJ1-2; TRBD1 aligns across 9 bases. This CDR3 contains 15 residues. CDR1 and CDR2 from the germline V gene are MDHEN and SYDVKM. Trimming removed 1 base from V and 5 bases from J; junction bases left unmatched: 5. This CDR3 reads CASSLFPTGGYGYTF. As DNA, the CDR3 is TGTGCCAGCAGTTTATTCCCGACAGGGGGTTATGGCTACACCTTC.

Of note for this clone: At one end, the junction sequence differs from germline, possibly due to a read error. The chain joins TRBV19 to TRBJ2-1, with 16 positions matching TRBD2. CDR1 and CDR2 from the germline V gene are LNHDA and SQIVND (reference sequence). The CDR3 totals 18 residues. CDR3 coding DNA: TGTGCCAGTAGAATCACCGGGACTAGCGGGAGGGCCTACGATGAGCAGTTCTTC. Translating it yields CASRITGTSGRAYDEQFF.

The V gene is TRBV28, the J gene TRBJ2-5; TRBD2 is a possible D gene (5 bases). Deletions cut 5 bases from V and 4 bases from J, with 11 bases between. Looked up from germline, CDR1 is MDHEN and CDR2 is SYDVKM. The CDR3 sequence is 13 residues long. The CDR3 nucleotides read TGTGCCAGCAGTACAACTAGGGCAGAGACCCAGTACTTC. Translation gives CASSTTRAETQYF.

The J gene is TRBJ2-7, the V gene TRBV28; 8 nucleotides agree with TRBD2. The germline gives CDR1 MDHEN, CDR2 SYDVKM. Trimming removed 5 bases from V and 3 bases from J; junction bases left unmatched: 24. The CDR3 is made up of 20 amino acids. The CDR3 reads CASSLLRPQTGLGDLYEQYF. CDR3 DNA sequence: TGTGCCAGCAGTCTACTACGGCCTCAAACGGGACTAGGGGATCTCTACGAGCAGTACTTC.

This sequence joins TRBV6-1 and TRBJ1-5; D remains unclear. V lost 6 bases and J lost 0, with 6 bases in between. Germline CDR1 MNHNS, CDR2 SASEGT. This CDR3 region has 13 residues. In DNA form, the CDR3 reads TGTGCCAGCAGGACCTCTAGCAATCAGCCCCAGCATTTT. Translating gives CASRTSSNQPQHF.

About this clone: Other DNA sequences of this sample code for an identical CDR3. The chain employs TRBV7-2 and TRBJ1-1; no clear D gene. Germline lookup yields CDR1 SGHTA and CDR2 FQGNSA. The CDR3 spans 13 residues. V lost 1 base to trimming and J lost 0 bases, with 3 bases between them. CDR3 sequence reads: CASSLEMNTEAFF. CDR3 coding DNA: TGTGCCAGCAGCTTAGAGATGAACACTGAAGCTTTCTTT.

As regards this clone: This CDR3 is also generated by other DNA sequences in the sample. CDR3 protein: CASSLVTSGTGELFF. In nucleotides, the CDR3 is TGCGCCAGCAGCTTGGTGACTAGCGGGACCGGGGAGCTGTTTTTT. The chain couples TRBV5-1 to TRBJ2-2; TRBD2 matches 10 bases. V lost 0 bases to trimming and J lost 5 bases; unmatched junction nucleotides: 1. The length of the CDR3 is 15 residues. The V gene's germline CDR1 is SGHRS and CDR2 YFSETQ.

This chain connects TRBV19 to TRBJ2-7; 7 nucleotides line up with TRBD1. The trim removed 1 base at V and 5 bases at J, leaving 5 bases unmatched. CDR1 and CDR2 (germline): LNHDA, SQIVND (reference sequence). This CDR3 spans 14 amino acids. The DNA for the CDR3 is TGTGCCAGTAGTATAGCTGGGGACAGTAACGAGCAGTACTTC. Its protein is CASSIAGDSNEQYF.

The J gene is TRBJ2-3, the V gene TRBV2, with a weak D call TRBD2 (5 bases). The CDR3 has 16 amino acids. V was cut by 6 bases and J by 2 bases, with 18 bases left in between. CDR1 SNHLY and CDR2 FYNNEI come from the germline V gene. The CDR3 loop is CASSKSGTDYTDTQYF. CDR3 nucleotides: TGTGCCAGCAGCAAGAGCGGAACCGATTACACAGATACGCAGTATTTT.

With regard to this clone: Distinct nucleotide sequences in the sample also encode this CDR3. The genes are TRBV29-1 and TRBJ2-7; TRBD1 is a possible D gene (5 bases). The germline V and J ends were trimmed by 6 bases and 1 base, with 10 bases remaining between them. The CDR3 consists of 12 residues. The germline V gene encodes CDR1 SQVTM and CDR2 ANQGSEA. The DNA of the CDR3 is TGCAGCGTGGGGCCCGGATCCTACGAGCAGTACTTC. It encodes CSVGPGSYEQYF.

The chain recombines TRBV7-8 with TRBJ2-7, with 7 positions matching TRBD1. This CDR3 has 16 residues. V lost 5 bases and J lost 2; bases outside the gene matches: 12. Germline CDR1 and CDR2: SGHVS and FQNEAQ. This CDR3 reads CASSRWGRDRPYEQYF. For the CDR3, the DNA is TGTGCCAGCAGCCGTTGGGGACGGGACAGACCCTACGAGCAGTACTTC.

The chain joins TRBV19 to TRBJ2-5, with D perhaps TRBD2 (5 bases). V was clipped by 8 bases and J by 5 bases, with 18 bases between them. This CDR3 has 14 amino acids. Germline V gives CDR1 LNHDA, CDR2 SQIVND (reference sequence). The CDR3 DNA follows: TGTGCCAGTGGAACAATTGGAGGTGGGGAGACCCAGTACTTC. It translates to CASGTIGGGETQYF.

This chain connects TRBV6-1 to TRBJ1-4, with a possible D match to TRBD1 (6 bases). The CDR3 sequence is 13 residues long. In germline, CDR1 is MNHNS, CDR2 SASEGT. The V gene lost 8 bases and the J gene lost 5 bases, with 12 bases spanning the gap. The CDR3 nucleotides are TGTGCCAGCGGGGGGCGGGTCAATGAAAAACTGTTTTTT. Its protein is CASGGRVNEKLFF.

The chain combines TRBV2 with TRBJ1-5; maybe TRBD1 (5 bases). V shed 6 bases and J shed 0 bases, with 18 bases lying between them. This CDR3 comprises 17 residues. Looked up from germline, CDR1 is SNHLY and CDR2 is FYNNEI. The CDR3 sequence: CASSRQGRPNSNQPQHF. CDR3 nucleotides: TGTGCCAGCAGCAGGCAGGGCCGACCCAATAGCAATCAGCCCCAGCATTTT.

The chain joins TRBV11-3 to TRBJ2-1; possibly TRBD2 for D (6 bases). Germline CDR1 is SGHNT and CDR2 is YENEEA. The CDR3 spans 14 residues. V lost 5 bases to trimming and J lost 4 bases, with 12 bases between them. The CDR3 protein is CASSRTGLYNEQFF. Written as DNA, the CDR3 is TGTGCCAGCAGCCGGACGGGACTTTACAATGAGCAGTTCTTC.

The CDR3 DNA follows: TGTGCCAGCAGTCCGCGGCGGGGGTACCAAGAGACCCAGTACTTC. Translation: CASSPRRGYQETQYF. V gene TRBV6-6 combines with J gene TRBJ2-5; 7 bases fit TRBD2. CDR3 size: 15 residues. Unmatched junction bases numbered 6, after V lost 5 bases and J lost 0 bases. CDR1 and CDR2 (germline): MNHNY, SVGAGI (reference sequence).

This clone occurred a few times. The chain carries TRBV2 and TRBJ1-2; D is ambiguous. The CDR3 totals 12 residues. Germline V lookup: CDR1 SNHLY, CDR2 FYNNEI. Trimming shortened V by 6 bases and J by 7 bases, and 12 bases separated the two germline ends. The CDR3 DNA is TGTGCCAGCAGGACGGGAGGAGTTGGCTACACCTTC. This translates into CASRTGGVGYTF.

The chain combines TRBV18 with TRBJ1-3; D uncertain. The germline V gene has CDR1 KGHSH and CDR2 LQKENI. The V gene lost 2 bases and the J gene lost 0 bases, with 11 bases spanning the gap. The CDR3 covers 16 residues. Here the CDR3 DNA reads TGTGCCAGCTCACCAAGTTTTTCAGTCTCTGGAAACACCATATATTTT. Translating it yields CASSPSFSVSGNTIYF.

The rearrangement links TRBV6-1 to TRBJ2-5; the D is unclear. The tail of the sequence fits TRBJ2-7 better, so the J call may be wrong. CDR1 is MNHNS, CDR2 SASEGT, per germline. The CDR3 loop spans 15 amino acids. CDR3 nucleotides: TGTGCCAGCAGTGAAGTGGTGCGTGGGTCCTACGAGCAGTACTTC. Amino acids: CASSEVVRGSYEQYF.

This chain connects TRBV27 to TRBJ2-1; 13 positions match TRBD2. The germline V gene has CDR1 MNHEY and CDR2 SMNVEV (reference sequence). The V and J ends lost 1 base and 7 bases, in that order; junction bases with no gene match: 7. This CDR3 comprises 17 residues. The CDR3 DNA sequence: TGTGCCAGCAGTTTATGGGGACTAGCGGGAAATGTAAATGAGCAGTTCTTC. Its translation is CASSLWGLAGNVNEQFF.

The V and J genes are TRBV5-6 and TRBJ1-1, with D unclear. CDR1 is SGHDT and CDR2 is YYEEEE in the germline V gene. V lost 3 bases and J 4 bases, leaving 13 bases between the germline ends. This CDR3 region has 14 residues. CDR3 in DNA: TGTGCCAGCAGCTCTCCAGGACGGCTCACTGAAGCTTTCTTT. Its protein is CASSSPGRLTEAFF.

The genes are TRBV25-1 and TRBJ1-2, with TRBD1 matching over 9 bases. V lost 5 bases to trimming and J lost 4 bases; unmatched junction nucleotides: 11. This CDR3 is 16 amino acids long. CDR1 and CDR2 from the germline V gene are MGHDK and SYGVNS. The CDR3 region has the DNA TGTGCCAGCAGTACAGAACAGGGGGCGGCGGTCTATGGCTACACCTTC. This gives the protein CASSTEQGAAVYGYTF.